The text below deals with one T cell receptor (beta chain). Its antigen is as yet unknown. Peripheral blood was drawn, around 9.5 milliliters per donor. The V end lost 2 bases, the J end lost 2 bases, and 6 bases lay between the germline ends. Germline V gene sequence: CDR1 ENHRY, CDR2 SYGVKD. The CDR3 loop spans 13 amino acids. PCR was performed a second time for about 7 to 11 cycles using a sample-barcoded 5' primer and a J-beta primer mix. Each of the cDNA molecules was tagged by a template-switch adaptor with 12 random nucleotides. TCRdb independently ran MiXCR on the 5' RACE reads; one entry per CDR3 protein. The sample holds about 570,000 distinct CDR3 sequences, approximately 30% seen once. The sample belongs to a study of blood T cells in healthy people across ages. Broader study findings: Among long-lived donors, naive CD4+ cells were more numerous and diversity higher than in aged donors. It was held that diversity estimates obtained from one million T cells represented underestimates.

The sample consisted of blood. This receptor was obtained from a woman between 70 and 85 years old in good health. The genes are TRBV10-3 and TRBJ1-1; D gene uncertain. CDR3 in amino acids: CAISEEFNTEAFF. CDR3 nucleotides: TGTGCCATCAGTGAGGAGTTTAACACTGAAGCTTTCTTT.